This TCR beta chain emerged from a study of blood T cell repertoires in COVID-19. Study background: Donors in the United States, Italy and Spain gave samples during acute or convalescent COVID-19.

In the authors' workflow: The authors estimated nucleated cell counts from reference gene primer amplification. Method: immunoSEQ multiplex PCR; TCRdb's copy keeps in-frame clones and lacks some. That table is the source of V, J and clone size, and D and trimming were worked out from the DNA. This sample has fewer than 400,000 clones, with 85% found just once. Participants were aged about 18 to 100 years from about 25 US areas. The V segment lost 6 bases and the J segment 2 bases; nucleotides outside the gene matches: 13. The CDR3 spans 17 residues. Germline-derived CDR1 and CDR2 are MNHEY and SMNVEV (reference sequence).

Sequenced input: PBMCs or T cells enriched from blood (not recorded which). The chain recombines TRBV27 with TRBJ2-5; 9 bases match TRBD2. The sequence derives from a woman aged 25 to 39 who had been exposed to COVID-19. CDR3 sequence reads: CASSYGQLAGEQETQYF. CDR3 nucleotide sequence: TGTGCCAGCAGCTACGGCCAGTTAGCGGGGGAACAAGAGACCCAGTACTTC.